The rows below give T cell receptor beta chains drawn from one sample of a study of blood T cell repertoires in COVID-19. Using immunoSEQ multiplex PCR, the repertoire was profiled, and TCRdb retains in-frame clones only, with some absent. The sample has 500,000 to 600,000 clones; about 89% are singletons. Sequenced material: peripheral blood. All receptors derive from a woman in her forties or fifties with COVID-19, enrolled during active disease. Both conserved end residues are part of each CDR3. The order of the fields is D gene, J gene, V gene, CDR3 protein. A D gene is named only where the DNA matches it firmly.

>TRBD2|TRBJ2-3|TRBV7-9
CASIRTSGVPDTQYF
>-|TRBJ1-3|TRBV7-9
CASSFTTAHSGNTIYF
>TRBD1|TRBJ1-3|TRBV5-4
CATRQGAGNTIYF
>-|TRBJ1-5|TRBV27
CASSIRGNQPQHF
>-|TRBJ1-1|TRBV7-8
CASSSSRGFAEAFF
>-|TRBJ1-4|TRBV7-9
CASSFQGSNEKLFF
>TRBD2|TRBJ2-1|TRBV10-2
CASSSITSGGPGDEQFF
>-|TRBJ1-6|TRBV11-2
CATSGPFGISYNSPLHF
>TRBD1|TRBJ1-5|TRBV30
CAWTLRLGTGNQPQHF
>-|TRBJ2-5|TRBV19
CASSMSLETQYF
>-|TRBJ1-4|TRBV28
CASTLPGSNEKLFF
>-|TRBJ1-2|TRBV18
CASSPLAEYGYTF
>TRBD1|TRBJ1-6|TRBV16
CASSKFRGQLNSPLHF
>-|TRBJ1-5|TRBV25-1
CASSAGSSNQPQHF
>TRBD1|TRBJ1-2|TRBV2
CASRARTGGHGYTF
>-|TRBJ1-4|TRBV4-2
CASSQDGLATNEKLFF
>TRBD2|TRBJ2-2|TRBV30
CAWAKRGAPHGELFF
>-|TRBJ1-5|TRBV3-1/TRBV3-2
CASSQDAGTYQPQHF
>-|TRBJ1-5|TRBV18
CASSRDLGEPQHF
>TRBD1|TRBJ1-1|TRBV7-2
CASSFHQGVGEAFF
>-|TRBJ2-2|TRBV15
CATSTREANTGELFF
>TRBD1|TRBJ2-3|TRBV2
CASRGQAGEADTQYF